The 5 T cell receptor beta chains below were found in one sample sequenced in a study of CXCR3-negative and CXCR3-positive naive CD8 T cells (dated by TCRdb to about 2019). Sequencing was performed on a NextSeq 550. The Human TCR Profiling Kit (MiLaboratory) was used to make UMI-labeled 5' RACE TRB cDNA libraries. One entry per CDR3 protein sequence results from the TCRdb reprocessing of the reads, with DNA left out. This sample's table has entries for approximately 59,000 distinct CDR3 sequences. The ten largest clones take up approximately 0.72% of the sample. Overall study results and their limits: Compared with CXCR3-negative naive cells, CXCR3-positive naive cells had TRB CDR3s with higher hydrophobicity (lower Kidera factor 4), lower energy, and higher strength and volume indices.

Their cognate antigens are unknown. Sequencing used naive CXCR3+ CD8+ T cells from blood. The cell subset or site label, read with the paper, signifies: CD45RO-CCR7+CD27+CD95- naive CD8+ T cells expressing CXCR3 (TNR3+). Every receptor here comes from a human donor in good health. Some clones in this sample may be carry-over from other donors' samples.

The chain employs TRBV28 and TRBJ1-5. The CDR3 runs 15 residues. CDR1 and CDR2 from the germline V gene are MDHEN and SYDVKM. CDR3 sequence reads: CASSFEPFPNQPQHF.

V is TRBV7-9 and J is TRBJ2-1; TCRdb's D call, TRBD1, is unchecked because there is no DNA. Germline V gene sequence: CDR1 SEHNR, CDR2 FQNEAQ (reference sequence). The CDR3 is 15 residues long. The CDR3 is CASSGADPGYNEQFF. Complete variable domain (other parts from reference TRBV7-9 and TRBJ2-1): DTGVSQNPRHKITKRGQNVTFRCDPISEHNRLYWYRQTLGQGPEFLTYFQNEAQLEKSRLLSDRFSAERPKGSFSTLEIQRTEQGDSAMYLCASSGADPGYNEQFFGPGTRLTVL.

The chain uses TRBV6-2 or TRBV6-3 and TRBJ2-5; the D gene TCRdb calls, TRBD1, cannot be checked with no DNA. CDR1 is MNHEY and CDR2 is SVGEGT in the germline V gene. CDR3 length equals 16 residues. The chain's CDR3 is CASSYSSGGYQETQYF.

The chain recombines TRBV29-1 with TRBJ2-7. Germline CDR1 SQVTM, CDR2 ANQGSEA. CDR3 length equals 12 residues. The CDR3 region is CSVEDPGYEQYF.

This chain uses TRBV5-1 with TRBJ2-7. Germline CDR1 SGHRS, CDR2 YFSETQ. The CDR3 runs to 14 residues. The CDR3: CASQLDGRPYEQYF. The whole variable domain, filled in from reference TRBV5-1 and TRBJ2-7, reads KAGVTQTPRYLIKTRGQQVTLSCSPISGHRSVSWYQQTPGQGLQFLFEYFSETQRNKGNFPGRFSGRQFSNSRSEMNVSTLELGDSALYLCASQLDGRPYEQYFGPGTRLTVT.